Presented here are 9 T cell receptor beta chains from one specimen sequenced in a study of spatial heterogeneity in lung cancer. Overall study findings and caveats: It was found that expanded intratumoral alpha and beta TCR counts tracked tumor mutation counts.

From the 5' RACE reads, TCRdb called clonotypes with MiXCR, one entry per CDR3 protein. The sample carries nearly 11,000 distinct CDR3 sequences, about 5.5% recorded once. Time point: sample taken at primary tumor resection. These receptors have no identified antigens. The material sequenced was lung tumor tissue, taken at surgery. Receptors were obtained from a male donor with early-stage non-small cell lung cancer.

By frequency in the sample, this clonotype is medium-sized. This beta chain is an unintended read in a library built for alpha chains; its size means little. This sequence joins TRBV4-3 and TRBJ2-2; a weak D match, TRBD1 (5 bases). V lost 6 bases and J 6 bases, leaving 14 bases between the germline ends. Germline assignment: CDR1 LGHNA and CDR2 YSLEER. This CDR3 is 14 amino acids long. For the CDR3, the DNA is TGCGCCAGCAGACCGGACACTTTCCCCGGGGAGCTGTTTTTT. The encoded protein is CASRPDTFPGELFF.

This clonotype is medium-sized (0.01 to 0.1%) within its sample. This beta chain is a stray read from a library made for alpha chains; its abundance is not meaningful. CDR3 amino acids: CASSHSGTSTDTQYF. CDR3 in DNA: TGTGCCAGCAGTCATAGCGGAACTAGCACAGATACGCAGTATTTT. The chain joins TRBV25-1 to TRBJ2-3; TRBD2 might be the D (6 bases). Germline V gene sequence: CDR1 MGHDK, CDR2 SYGVNS. This CDR3 is built from 15 residues. The germline V and J ends were trimmed by 5 bases and 0 bases, with 12 bases remaining between them.

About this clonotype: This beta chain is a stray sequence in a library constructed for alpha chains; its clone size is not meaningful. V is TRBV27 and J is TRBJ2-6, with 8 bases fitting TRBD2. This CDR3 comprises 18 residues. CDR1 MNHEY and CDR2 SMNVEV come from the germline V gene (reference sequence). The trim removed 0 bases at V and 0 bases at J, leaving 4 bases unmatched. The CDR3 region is CASSLSSGAYSGANVLTF. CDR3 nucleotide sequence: TGTGCCAGCAGTTTATCTAGCGGGGCTTACTCTGGGGCCAACGTCCTGACTTTC. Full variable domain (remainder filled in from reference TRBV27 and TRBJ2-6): EAQVTQNPRYLITVTGKKLTVTCSQNMNHEYMSWYRQDPGLGLRQIYYSMNVEVTDKGDVPEGYKVSRKEKRNFPLILESPSPNQTSLYFCASSLSSGAYSGANVLTFGAGSRLTVL.

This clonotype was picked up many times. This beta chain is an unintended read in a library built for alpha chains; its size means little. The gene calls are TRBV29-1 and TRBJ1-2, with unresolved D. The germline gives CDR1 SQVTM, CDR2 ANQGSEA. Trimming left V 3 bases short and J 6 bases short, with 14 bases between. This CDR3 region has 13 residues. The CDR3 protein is CSVDPFLKNGYTF. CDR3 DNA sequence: TGCAGCGTTGACCCTTTCTTGAAAAATGGCTACACCTTC.

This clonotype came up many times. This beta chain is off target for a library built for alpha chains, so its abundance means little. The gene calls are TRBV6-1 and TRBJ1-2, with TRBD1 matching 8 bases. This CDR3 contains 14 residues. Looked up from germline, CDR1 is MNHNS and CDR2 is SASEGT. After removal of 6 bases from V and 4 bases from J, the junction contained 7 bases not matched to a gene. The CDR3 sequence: CASSVGQGGYGYTF. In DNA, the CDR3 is TGTGCCAGCAGCGTAGGACAGGGAGGCTATGGCTACACCTTC.

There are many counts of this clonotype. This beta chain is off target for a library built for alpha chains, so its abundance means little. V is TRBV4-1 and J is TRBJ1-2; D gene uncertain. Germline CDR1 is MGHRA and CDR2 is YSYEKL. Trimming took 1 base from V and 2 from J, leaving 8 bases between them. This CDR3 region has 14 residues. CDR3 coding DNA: TGCGCCAGCAGCCAAGTCGCCAGGAACTATGGCTACACCTTC. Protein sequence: CASSQVARNYGYTF.

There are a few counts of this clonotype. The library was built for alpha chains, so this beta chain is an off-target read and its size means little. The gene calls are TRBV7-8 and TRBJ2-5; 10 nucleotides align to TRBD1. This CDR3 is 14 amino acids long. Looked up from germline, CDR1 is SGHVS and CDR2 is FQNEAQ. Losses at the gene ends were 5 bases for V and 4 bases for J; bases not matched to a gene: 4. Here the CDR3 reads CASSIGTGAETQYF. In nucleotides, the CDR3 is TGTGCCAGCAGCATCGGGACAGGGGCAGAGACCCAGTACTTC.

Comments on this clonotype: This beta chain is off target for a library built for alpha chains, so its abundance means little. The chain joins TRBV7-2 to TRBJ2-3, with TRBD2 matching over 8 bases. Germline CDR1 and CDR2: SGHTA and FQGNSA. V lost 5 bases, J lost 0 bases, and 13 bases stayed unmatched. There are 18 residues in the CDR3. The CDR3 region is CASSGRFGLAFSTDTQYF. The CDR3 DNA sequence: TGTGCCAGCAGCGGCCGTTTCGGACTAGCCTTCAGCACAGATACGCAGTATTTT.

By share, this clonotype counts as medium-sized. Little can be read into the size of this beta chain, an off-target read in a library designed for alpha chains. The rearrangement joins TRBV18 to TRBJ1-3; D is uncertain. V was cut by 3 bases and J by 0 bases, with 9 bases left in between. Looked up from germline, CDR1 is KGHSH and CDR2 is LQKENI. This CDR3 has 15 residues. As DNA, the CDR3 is TGTGCCAGCTCACCGCGAATTAACTCTGGAAACACCATATATTTT. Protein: CASSPRINSGNTIYF.